These 23 T cell receptor beta chains originate from one sample sequenced in a study of lymphopenia after photon versus proton radiotherapy. Sequencing was performed with immunoSEQ multiplex PCR; in TCRdb, only in-frame clones are kept and a portion is missing. The table includes about 16,000 clones, about nine tenths detected once. The sample in question was peripheral blood, obtained from a patient treated with proton-based radiotherapy. Receptor source: a man between 65 and 85 years old with pancreatic cancer.

The CDR3 here is CASRTSPNTEAFF. In nucleotides, the CDR3 is TGTGCCAGTAGGACGTCACCGAACACTGAAGCTTTCTTT. The V and J genes are TRBV19 and TRBJ1-1; D uncertain. The CDR3 has 13 residues. The ends were cut back, 6 bases at V and 1 base at J, with 9 bases in the middle. CDR1 LNHDA and CDR2 SQIVND come from the germline V gene (reference sequence).

V usage is TRBV5-1 and J usage is TRBJ2-7, with a possible D match to TRBD2 (5 bases). From germline, CDR1 is SGHRS and CDR2 YFSETQ. This CDR3 is 18 amino acids long. V was pared by 0 bases and J by 3 bases, with 22 bases between. The DNA for the CDR3 is TGCGCCAGCAGCTTGGACCCCTTTAGTGGGAGAAAATACTACGAGCAGTACTTC. Translating gives CASSLDPFSGRKYYEQYF.

This clone was seen only a few times. As DNA, the CDR3 is TGTGCCAGCAGCCGGGGACAGCGGGGAGGGGAGCTGTTTTTT. This sequence encodes CASSRGQRGGELFF. The V call is TRBV7-3, the J call TRBJ2-2; possibly TRBD1 or TRBD2 for D (7 bases each). This CDR3 contains 14 residues. Per germline, CDR1 SGHTA and CDR2 FQGTGA. Trimming shortened V by 5 bases and J by 8 bases, and 15 bases separated the two germline ends.

The chain uses TRBV2 and TRBJ2-6, with no clear D. Germline-derived CDR1 and CDR2 are SNHLY and FYNNEI. The CDR3 sequence is 16 residues long. Trimming pared 3 bases from V and 0 bases from J, leaving 9 bases between. The CDR3 DNA follows: TGTGCCAGCAGTGAGCCGGTTAGCTCTGGGGCCAACGTCCTGACTTTC. Its translation: CASSEPVSSGANVLTF.

This sequence joins TRBV7-9 and TRBJ1-4, with 7 nucleotides matching TRBD1. J lost 5 bases, V lost 5 bases, and 5 bases had no gene match. CDR1 SEHNR and CDR2 FQNEAQ come from the germline V gene (reference sequence). This CDR3 has 14 residues. CDR3 sequence: CASSLRGDNEKLFF. CDR3 nucleotides: TGTGCCAGCAGCCTCAGGGGGGACAATGAAAAACTGTTTTTT.

This clone occurred once. The chain carries TRBV19 and TRBJ1-2, with 11 bases matching TRBD1. The CDR3 is 15 residues long. The germline CDR1 and CDR2 sequences are LNHDA and SQIVND (reference sequence). Losses at the gene ends were 6 bases for V and 5 bases for J; bases not matched to a gene: 8. CDR3: CASRPGQGAHYGYTF. The CDR3 DNA sequence: TGTGCCAGTAGGCCCGGACAGGGGGCGCATTATGGCTACACCTTC.

The CDR3 bases are TGTGCCAGCAGGAGGACCGGGAGGCCAGAGACCCAGTACTTC. Protein sequence: CASRRTGRPETQYF. This sequence joins TRBV2 and TRBJ2-5, with TRBD2 matching 7 bases. CDR1 is SNHLY and CDR2 is FYNNEI in the germline V gene. The CDR3 has 14 amino acids. V lost 6 bases and J lost 4; bases outside the gene matches: 8.

This rearrangement joins TRBV20-1 to TRBJ1-1, with D uncertain. The CDR3 sequence is 11 residues long. V dropped 3 bases and J dropped 4 bases, with 6 bases sitting between them. CDR1 and CDR2 (germline): DFQATT, SNEGSKA (reference sequence). CDR3 loop: CSASISTEAFF. CDR3 bases: TGCAGTGCTAGTATTAGCACTGAAGCTTTCTTT.

V is TRBV10-3 and J is TRBJ1-1; perhaps TRBD1 as D (5 bases). Looked up from germline, CDR1 is ENHRY and CDR2 is SYGVKD. This CDR3 is 13 amino acids long. Trimming stripped 4 bases from V and 1 base from J, with 7 bases between. The CDR3 region is CAISGGRNTEAFF. The CDR3 region has the DNA TGTGCCATCAGTGGGGGCAGGAACACTGAAGCTTTCTTT.

The sample holds a few counts of this clone. The chain joins TRBV11-2 to TRBJ1-2, with D perhaps TRBD1 (6 bases). Trimming removed 2 bases at V and 8 bases at J, with 15 bases between. CDR3 size: 14 residues. From germline, CDR1 is SGHAT and CDR2 FQNNGV. The CDR3 DNA is TGTGCCAGCAGCTTACAGTTAGCCGACAGGGGCTACACCTTC. Translated: CASSLQLADRGYTF.

This clone came up once. CDR3 DNA: TGTGCCAGCAGCACCCCCTGGACCTATGGCTACACCTTC. Translated, it gives CASSTPWTYGYTF. The gene calls are TRBV11-2 and TRBJ1-2; D remains ambiguous. The CDR3 is 13 amino acids. Germline CDR1 SGHAT, CDR2 FQNNGV. Deletions cut 5 bases from V and 4 bases from J, with 11 bases between. Full variable domain (remainder filled in from reference TRBV11-2 and TRBJ1-2): EAGVAQSPRYKIIEKRQSVAFWCNPISGHATLYWYQQILGQGPKLLIQFQNNGVVDDSQLPKDRFSAERLKGVDSTLKIQPAKLEDSAVYLCASSTPWTYGYTFGSGTRLTVV.

This chain uses TRBV5-1 with TRBJ2-1, with 7 bases that match TRBD2. CDR3 length: 11 residues. J lost 12 bases, V lost 3 bases, and 3 bases had no gene match. Germline V gene sequence: CDR1 SGHRS, CDR2 YFSETQ. The CDR3 DNA sequence: TGCGCCAGCAGCTACGAGCGGGGGCAGTTCTTC. This sequence encodes CASSYERGQFF.

The chain carries TRBV7-3 and TRBJ1-2; no definite D call. Germline V CDR1 and CDR2: SGHTA, FQGTGA. The CDR3 sequence is 13 residues long. Trimming stripped 5 bases from V and 2 bases from J, with 9 bases between. The CDR3 reads CASSPEGNYGYTF. CDR3 in DNA: TGTGCCAGCAGCCCGGAAGGCAACTATGGCTACACCTTC.

J is TRBJ1-4 and V is TRBV7-2; tentatively, D is TRBD1 (6 bases). Looked up from germline, CDR1 is SGHTA and CDR2 is FQGNSA. With 6 bases removed from V and 5 bases from J, the gap between germline ends came to 13 bases. This CDR3 comprises 14 residues. DNA for the CDR3: TGTGCCAGCAGGCGGACAGTCCTCAATGAAAAACTGTTTTTT. Its translation is CASRRTVLNEKLFF.

The chain is built from TRBV6-6 and TRBJ1-5; 9 bases match TRBD1. The CDR3 length is 15 residues. J gave up 3 bases and V 6 bases, and 6 bases lay outside the gene matches. Germline V CDR1 and CDR2: MNHNY, SVGAGI (reference sequence). CDR3 coding DNA: TGTGCCAGCAGGTCCGGGACAGGGAACAATCAGCCCCAGCATTTT. It codes for CASRSGTGNNQPQHF.

This chain uses TRBV4-2 with TRBJ2-1; TRBD1 matches 7 bases. This CDR3 comprises 15 residues. V shed 0 bases, J shed 5 bases, and the junction held 4 bases outside the gene matches. Germline V gene sequence: CDR1 LGHNA, CDR2 YNFKEQ. The CDR3 is CASSQDGTENNEQFF. CDR3 DNA: TGTGCCAGCAGCCAAGACGGGACAGAGAACAATGAGCAGTTCTTC.

This chain links TRBV7-6 with TRBJ1-1, with a tentative D call TRBD1 (5 bases). Trimming pared 4 bases from V and 1 base from J, leaving 10 bases between. CDR3 length: 14 amino acids. The germline CDR1 and CDR2 sequences are SGHVS and FNYEAQ. The CDR3 DNA sequence: TGTGCCAGCAGCTCAGCCGGGGCGAACACTGAAGCTTTCTTT. Encoded protein: CASSSAGANTEAFF.

The gene calls are TRBV29-1 and TRBJ2-1; 13 bases agree with TRBD2. Trimming took 6 bases from V and 1 from J; bases not matched to a gene: 6. Germline V gene lookup returns CDR1 SQVTM and CDR2 ANQGSEA. This CDR3 spans 16 amino acids. CDR3 bases: TGCAGCGTAACCGGACTAGCGGGAGTTTCCTACAATGAGCAGTTCTTC. Translated, it gives CSVTGLAGVSYNEQFF.

The chain employs TRBV5-1 and TRBJ1-2; no clear D gene. V lost 4 bases and J lost 4, with 20 bases in between. The CDR3 extends over 16 amino acids. The germline gives CDR1 SGHRS, CDR2 YFSETQ. The chain's CDR3 is CASSNDAGFAGYGYTF. In DNA form, the CDR3 reads TGCGCCAGCAGCAACGACGCGGGATTCGCGGGCTATGGCTACACCTTC. Full variable domain (remainder filled in from reference TRBV5-1 and TRBJ1-2): KAGVTQTPRYLIKTRGQQVTLSCSPISGHRSVSWYQQTPGQGLQFLFEYFSETQRNKGNFPGRFSGRQFSNSRSEMNVSTLELGDSALYLCASSNDAGFAGYGYTFGSGTRLTVV.

The V and J genes are TRBV6-1 and TRBJ1-2; a possible D gene is TRBD1 (6 bases). The CDR3 is 14 residues long. V gave up 5 bases and J gave up 4 bases, with 14 bases separating them. From germline, CDR1 is MNHNS and CDR2 SASEGT. The CDR3 reads CASSTERGSYGYTF. The DNA for the CDR3 is TGTGCCAGCAGTACGGAAAGGGGGTCCTATGGCTACACCTTC.

V usage is TRBV5-1 and J usage is TRBJ2-1, with D unresolved. Trimming pared 0 bases from V and 1 base from J, leaving 8 bases between. CDR1 is SGHRS, CDR2 YFSETQ, per germline. This CDR3 has 15 residues. CDR3 DNA: TGCGCCAGCAGCTTGGGAAGAAGTTCCTACAATGAGCAGTTCTTC. Amino acid sequence: CASSLGRSSYNEQFF.

V and J are TRBV7-2 and TRBJ1-3; D is unclear. The CDR3 totals 12 residues. V was shortened by 5 bases and J by 4 bases, with 6 bases between the two germline ends. Germline V lookup: CDR1 SGHTA, CDR2 FQGNSA. The CDR3 here is CASSRRGNTIYF. The CDR3 nucleotides read TGTGCCAGCAGCCGCAGGGGAAACACCATATATTTT.

This chain links TRBV28 with TRBJ1-5; D might be TRBD1 (6 bases). V was shortened by 3 bases and J by 1 base, with 19 bases between the two germline ends. Germline V gene data show CDR1 as MDHEN and CDR2 as SYDVKM. The CDR3 has 18 amino acids. The CDR3 is CASSFFGTSLRSNQPQHF. In nucleotides, the CDR3 is TGTGCCAGCAGTTTTTTCGGGACATCTTTAAGGAGCAATCAGCCCCAGCATTTT. Drawing the rest from reference TRBV28 and TRBJ1-5, the complete variable domain is DVKVTQSSRYLVKRTGEKVFLECVQDMDHENMFWYRQDPGLGLRLIYFSYDVKMKEKGDIPEGYSVSREKKERFSLILESASTNQTSMYLCASSFFGTSLRSNQPQHFGDGTRLSIL.